The T cell receptor (beta chain) described here comes from a study of read filtering for tumor transcriptome and immune sequencing. The wider study: Among patients, 17 were male and around 15 female, aged roughly 45 to 80 (mean about 72). Per sample, TCR-region reads ranged about 4.05 to 11 million by IR-seq, roughly 80 to 1273 by RNA-seq.

This CDR3 spans 12 amino acids. The V gene's germline CDR1 is SGHTA and CDR2 FQGNSA. This clonotype was detected a few times. Its antigen is unknown. One end of the junction is discordant with germline, which a read error may explain. From approximately 400 ng of RNA, a library with molecular barcoded alpha/delta and beta/gamma adaptors was made. TCRdb re-called the reads through MiXCR, storing one row per CDR3 protein. The table lists about 9,100 distinct CDR3 sequences, about 16% of them singletons. Findings and limits, study-wide: In IR-seq, single-read clonotypes were about 81.9% of clonotypes but around 3.4% of reads. Compared with RNA-seq, IR-seq gave much higher clonotype depth and reliability.

The material sequenced was a population of CD138-negative cells sorted from bone marrow. The TCR comes from a donor aged 40 or over with multiple myeloma. The genes are TRBV7-2 and TRBJ2-3; TRBD1 matches 8 bases. In nucleotides, the CDR3 is TGTGCCAGCAGCTATCAGGGGGCAACGCGGTATTTT. Translated: CASSYQGATRYF. The full variable domain, completed using reference TRBV7-2 and TRBJ2-3, is GAGVSQSPSNKVTEKGKDVELRCDPISGHTALYWYRQSLGQGLEFLIYFQGNSAPDKSGLPSDRFSAERTGGSVSTLTIQRTQQEDSAVYLCASSYQGATRYFGPGTRLTVL.